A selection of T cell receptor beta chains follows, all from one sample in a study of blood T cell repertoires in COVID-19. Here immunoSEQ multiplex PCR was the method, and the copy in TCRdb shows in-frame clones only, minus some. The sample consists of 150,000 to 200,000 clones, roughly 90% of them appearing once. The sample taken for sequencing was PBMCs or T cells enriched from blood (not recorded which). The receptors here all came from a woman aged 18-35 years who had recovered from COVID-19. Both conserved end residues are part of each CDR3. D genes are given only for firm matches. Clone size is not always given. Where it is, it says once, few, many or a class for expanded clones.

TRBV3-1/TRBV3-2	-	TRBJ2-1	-	CASSLRGYPGVEQFF	TGTGCCAGCAGCCTCCGGGGCTACCCAGGGGTTGAGCAGTTCTTC
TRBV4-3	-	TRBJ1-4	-	CASSQDLESSNEKLFF	TGCGCCAGCAGCCAAGATCTGGAGTCCTCTAATGAAAAACTGTTTTTT
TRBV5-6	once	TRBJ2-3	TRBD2	CASTPRTSGTTDTQYF	TGTGCCAGCACCCCTCGGACTAGCGGGACCACAGATACGCAGTATTTT
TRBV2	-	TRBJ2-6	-	CASSLLVGGTGANVLTF	TGTGCCAGCAGTTTGCTAGTAGGGGGTACCGGGGCCAACGTCCTGACTTTC
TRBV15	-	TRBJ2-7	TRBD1	CATSRRQGTTYEQYF	TGTGCCACCAGCAGAAGACAGGGAACCACCTACGAGCAGTACTTC
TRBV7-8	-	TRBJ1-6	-	CASSLVGGGSPLHF	TGTGCCAGCAGCTTAGTGGGAGGGGGATCACCCCTCCACTTT
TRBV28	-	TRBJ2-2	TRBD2	CASSSTSGRNTGELFF	TGTGCCAGCAGTTCCACTAGCGGGCGGAACACCGGGGAGCTGTTTTTT
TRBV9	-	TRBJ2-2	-	CASSGEGGELFF	TGTGCCAGCAGCGGCGAGGGTGGGGAGCTGTTTTTT
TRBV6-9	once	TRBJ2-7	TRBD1	CASSYTRGHSYEQYF	TGTGCCAGCAGTTATACCAGGGGGCACTCCTACGAGCAGTACTTC
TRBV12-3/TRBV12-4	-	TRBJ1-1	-	CASWRQMNTEAFF	TGTGCCAGCTGGAGACAGATGAACACTGAAGCTTTCTTT
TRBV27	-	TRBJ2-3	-	CASSFQEGGAQYF	TGTGCCAGCAGTTTCCAAGAGGGCGGGGCGCAGTATTTT
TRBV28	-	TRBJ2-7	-	CASKARVVGKGDYEQYF	TGTGCCAGCAAGGCGAGGGTGGTAGGGAAGGGCGACTACGAGCAGTACTTC
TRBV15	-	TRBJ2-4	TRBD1	CATRATGGAINIQYF	TGTGCCACCAGAGCAACAGGGGGCGCCATCAACATTCAGTACTTC
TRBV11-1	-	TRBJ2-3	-	CASSPRGREITDTQYF	TGTGCCAGCAGCCCCCGAGGACGGGAGATCACAGATACGCAGTATTTT
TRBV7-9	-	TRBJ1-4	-	CASARPGGSNEKLFF	TGTGCCAGCGCGCGTCCTGGGGGCTCTAATGAAAAACTGTTTTTT
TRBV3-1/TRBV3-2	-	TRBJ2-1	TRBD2	CASSLGLTSGSNEQFF	TGTGCCAGCAGCCTCGGTTTGACTAGCGGCAGCAATGAGCAGTTCTTC
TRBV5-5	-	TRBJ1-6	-	CASSTGTPPNSPLHF	TGTGCCAGCAGCACTGGGACACCACCTAATTCACCCCTCCACTTT
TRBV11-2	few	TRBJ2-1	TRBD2	CASSPTSVDEQFF	TGTGCCAGCAGCCCAACTAGCGTCGATGAGCAGTTCTTC
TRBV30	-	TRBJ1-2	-	CAWSLQGGYGYTF	TGTGCCTGGAGTCTACAGGGCGGCTATGGCTACACCTTC
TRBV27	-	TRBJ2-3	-	CASSLSNGIDTQYF	TGTGCCAGCAGTCTCAGTAATGGCATAGATACGCAGTATTTT
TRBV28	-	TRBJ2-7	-	CASSSDTYEQYF	TGTGCCAGCAGTTCGGACACGTACGAGCAGTACTTC
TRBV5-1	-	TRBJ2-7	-	CASSLGFLSSYEQYF	TGCGCCAGCAGCTTGGGGTTTTTGAGCTCCTACGAGCAGTACTTC
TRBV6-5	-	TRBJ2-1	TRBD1	CASSSKGTAAYNEQFF	TGTGCCAGCAGTTCGAAAGGGACAGCAGCCTACAATGAGCAGTTCTTC
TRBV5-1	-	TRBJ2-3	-	CASSPGQEGNTQYF	TGCGCCAGCAGCCCCGGACAGGAGGGGAATACGCAGTATTTT
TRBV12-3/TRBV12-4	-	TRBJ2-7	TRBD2	CASSWTRYEQYF	TGTGCCAGCAGTTGGACTAGATACGAGCAGTACTTC
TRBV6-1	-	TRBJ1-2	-	CASSEAGQGRDGYTF	TGTGCCAGCAGTGAAGCTGGGCAGGGAAGGGATGGCTACACCTTC
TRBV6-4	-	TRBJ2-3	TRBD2	CASSSGRVTDTQYF	TGTGCCAGTTCTAGCGGGAGAGTCACAGATACGCAGTATTTT
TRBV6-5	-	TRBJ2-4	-	CASSSATGRENIQYF	TGTGCCAGCAGTTCAGCTACAGGGAGGGAAAACATTCAGTACTTC
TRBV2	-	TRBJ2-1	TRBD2	CASSAPIRASGRRYDEQFF	TGTGCCAGCAGTGCTCCCATTAGGGCTAGCGGGAGGAGGTACGATGAGCAGTTCTTC
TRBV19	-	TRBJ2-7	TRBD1	CASSTQVQGASEQYF	TGTGCCAGTAGTACCCAAGTACAGGGGGCTTCCGAGCAGTACTTC
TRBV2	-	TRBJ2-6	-	CASTHPSGANVLTF	TGTGCCAGTACTCACCCCTCTGGGGCCAACGTCCTGACTTTC
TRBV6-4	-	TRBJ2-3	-	CASKLDRSTDTQYF	TGTGCCAGCAAGCTAGACCGTAGCACAGATACGCAGTATTTT
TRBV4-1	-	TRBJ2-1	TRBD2	CASSPGLGSYNEQFF	TGCGCCAGCAGCCCCGGACTAGGCTCCTACAATGAGCAGTTCTTC
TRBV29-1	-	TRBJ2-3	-	CSVWGGYTDTQYF	TGCAGCGTTTGGGGCGGATACACAGATACGCAGTATTTT
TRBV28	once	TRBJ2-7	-	CASSLVAGHEQYF	TGTGCCAGCAGTTTAGTAGCAGGGCACGAGCAGTACTTC
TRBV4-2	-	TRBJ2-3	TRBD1	CASSQDQGDRGGADTQYF	TGTGCCAGCAGCCAAGATCAAGGGGACAGGGGAGGGGCAGATACGCAGTATTTT
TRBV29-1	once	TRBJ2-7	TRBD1	CSVEGQGRYEQYF	TGCAGCGTTGAAGGACAGGGTCGGTACGAGCAGTACTTC
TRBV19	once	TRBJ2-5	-	CASSIGQTQETQYF	TGTGCCAGTAGTATTGGGCAGACACAAGAGACCCAGTACTTC
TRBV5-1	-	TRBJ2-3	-	CASSLRPGDYTDTQYF	TGCGCCAGCAGCTTGCGTCCAGGGGATTACACAGATACGCAGTATTTT